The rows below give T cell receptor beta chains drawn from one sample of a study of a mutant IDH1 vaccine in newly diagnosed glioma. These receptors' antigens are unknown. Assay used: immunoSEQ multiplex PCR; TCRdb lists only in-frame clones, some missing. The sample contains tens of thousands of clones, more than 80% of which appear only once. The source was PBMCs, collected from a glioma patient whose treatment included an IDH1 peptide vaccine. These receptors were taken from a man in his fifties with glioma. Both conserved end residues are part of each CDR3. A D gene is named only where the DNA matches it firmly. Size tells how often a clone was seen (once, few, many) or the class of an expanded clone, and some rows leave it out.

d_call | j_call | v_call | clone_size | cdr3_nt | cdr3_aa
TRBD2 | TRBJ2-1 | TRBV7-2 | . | TGTGCCAGCTCCTGGACTAGCAGCAATGAGCAGTTCTTC | CASSWTSSNEQFF
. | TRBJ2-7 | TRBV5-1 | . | TGCGCCAGCAGCTTGTTGTTAAGGGTTTCCACAAACGAGCAGTACTTC | CASSLLLRVSTNEQYF
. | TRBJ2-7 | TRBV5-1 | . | TGCGCCAGCAGCCCGACCCTCGGGCTTTCGTACGAGCAGTACTTC | CASSPTLGLSYEQYF
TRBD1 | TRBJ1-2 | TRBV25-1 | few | TGTGCCAGCAGTGAATACAAAGGCGGGGCGACAGGGTATGGCTACACCTTC | CASSEYKGGATGYGYTF
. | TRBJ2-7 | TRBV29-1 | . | TGCAGCGTCGCGTGGGACACCCAGGGTGAGCAGTACTTC | CSVAWDTQGEQYF
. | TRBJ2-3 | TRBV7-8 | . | TGTGCCAGCAGCTCCAGACACCGAAGGGATACGCAGTATTTT | CASSSRHRRDTQYF
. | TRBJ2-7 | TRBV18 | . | TGTGCCAGCTCACCACAGGAAGGAGGCTACCTTTCCTACGAGCAGTACTTC | CASSPQEGGYLSYEQYF
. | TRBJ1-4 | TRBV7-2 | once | TGTGCCAGCAGCTTAGAGGGAGTCGCTAATGAAAAACTGTTTTTT | CASSLEGVANEKLFF
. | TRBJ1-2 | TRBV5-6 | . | TGTGCCAGCAGCGATTCTCAATATGGCTACACCTTC | CASSDSQYGYTF
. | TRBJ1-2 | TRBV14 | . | TGTGCCAGCAGCCAAGTCGGCCCCGTCGGATGGGGCTACACCTTC | CASSQVGPVGWGYTF
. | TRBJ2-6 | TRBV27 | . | TGTGCCAGCAGTTTATCTGGTGGGGCCAACGTCCTGACTTTC | CASSLSGGANVLTF
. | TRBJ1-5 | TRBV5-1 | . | TGCGCCAGCAGCTTGGCCCCCAGGGACCTTAGCAATCAGCCCCAGCATTTT | CASSLAPRDLSNQPQHF
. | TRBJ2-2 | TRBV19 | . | TGTGCCAGTAGTACTTCTCGAAACACCGGGGAGCTGTTTTTT | CASSTSRNTGELFF
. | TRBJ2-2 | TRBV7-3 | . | TGTGCCAGCAGCCCCTCCGGGACCTCGAACACCGGGGAGCTGTTTTTT | CASSPSGTSNTGELFF
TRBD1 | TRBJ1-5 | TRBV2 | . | TGTGCCAGCACGAGGGACAGGGGCGATCAGCCCCAGCATTTT | CASTRDRGDQPQHF
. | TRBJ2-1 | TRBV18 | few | TGTGCCAGCTCACCATCCGGTGGGGATGAGCAGTTCTTC | CASSPSGGDEQFF
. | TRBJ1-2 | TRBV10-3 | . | TGTGCCATCAGCGATACAAACAAGTATGGCTACACCTTC | CAISDTNKYGYTF
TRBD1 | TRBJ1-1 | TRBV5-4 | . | TGTGCCAGCAGCTTGGGGACAGGTAACACTGAAGCTTTCTTT | CASSLGTGNTEAFF
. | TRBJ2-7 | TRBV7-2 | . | TGTGCCAGCAGCGTGTATTCGGGCGAGCAGTACTTC | CASSVYSGEQYF
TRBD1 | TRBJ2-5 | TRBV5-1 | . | TGCGCCAGCAGCTTGGCCGGACAGGGGGAGACCCAGTACTTC | CASSLAGQGETQYF
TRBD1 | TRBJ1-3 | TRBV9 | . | TGTGCCAGCAGCGTGAGGGACAGCTCTGGAAACACCATATATTTT | CASSVRDSSGNTIYF
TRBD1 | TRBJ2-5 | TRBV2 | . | TGTGCCAGCGGATTTAGGTTTGACAGGACAGGGAAGCAAGAGACCCAGTACTTC | CASGFRFDRTGKQETQYF
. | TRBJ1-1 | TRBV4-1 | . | TGCGCCAGCAGCCAAGAGGTGGGGATGAACACTGAAGCTTTCTTT | CASSQEVGMNTEAFF
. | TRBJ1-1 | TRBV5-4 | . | TGTGCCAGCAGCACAAGACAGGCGCGGAACACTGAAGCTTTCTTT | CASSTRQARNTEAFF
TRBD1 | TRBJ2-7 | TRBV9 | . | TGTGCCAGCAGCGTAGGGGCACCGGGACAGATACCCTACGAGCAGTACTTC | CASSVGAPGQIPYEQYF
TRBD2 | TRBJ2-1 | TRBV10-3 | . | TGTGCCATCAGTCCTAGCCTAGCGGGAGCGGGCAATGAGCAGTTCTTC | CAISPSLAGAGNEQFF
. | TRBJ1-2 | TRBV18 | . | TGTGCCAGCTCACCAGACACTAACTATGGCTACACCTTC | CASSPDTNYGYTF
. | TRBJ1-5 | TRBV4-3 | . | TGCGCCAGCAGCCAAGATGCGGGGAATAATCAGCCCCAGCATTTT | CASSQDAGNNQPQHF
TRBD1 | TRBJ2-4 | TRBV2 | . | TGTGCCAGCAGGGCCGACAGGGGAGACTTTACCATTCAGTACTTC | CASRADRGDFTIQYF
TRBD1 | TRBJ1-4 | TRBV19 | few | TGTGCCAGTAACCTTGGGGGACAGGGCGGAAAACTGTTTTTT | CASNLGGQGGKLFF
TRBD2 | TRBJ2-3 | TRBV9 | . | TGTGCCAGCAGCGTTACCGCGGGAGGCCCCACAGATACGCAGTATTTT | CASSVTAGGPTDTQYF
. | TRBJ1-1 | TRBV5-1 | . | TGCGCCAGCAGCTTGGAAGGCAGGGTAGAGGCTTTCTTT | CASSLEGRVEAFF
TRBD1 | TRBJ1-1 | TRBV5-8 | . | TGTGCCAGCAACCCAAGGGGTGCACAGGGGGTAGTCATGAACACTGAAGCTTTCTTT | CASNPRGAQGVVMNTEAFF
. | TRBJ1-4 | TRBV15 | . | TGTGCCACCAGCAGTGGGACATTCCCGAGTGAAAAACTGTTTTTT | CATSSGTFPSEKLFF
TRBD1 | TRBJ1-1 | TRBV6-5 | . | TGTGCCAGCAGTCCAGGGGGCAGTTCGGCCCCTGAAGCTTTCTTT | CASSPGGSSAPEAFF
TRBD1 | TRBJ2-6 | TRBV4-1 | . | TGCGCCAGCAGCCGGTTTGGACAGGGCCAGTTTGATGGGGCCAACGTCCTGACTTTC | CASSRFGQGQFDGANVLTF
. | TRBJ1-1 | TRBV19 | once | TGTGCCAGTAGTATAGAGGGACCCAACACTGAAGCTTTCTTT | CASSIEGPNTEAFF
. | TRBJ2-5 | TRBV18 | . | TGTGCCAGCTCACCACGCCAAGAGACCCAGTACTTC | CASSPRQETQYF
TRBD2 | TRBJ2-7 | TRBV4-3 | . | TGCGCCAGCAGCCAAGATCGGGCTAGCGGGGAACAGAACGAGCAGTACTTC | CASSQDRASGEQNEQYF
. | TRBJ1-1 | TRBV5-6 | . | TGTGCCAGCAGCTTGATTCAACCCAACACTGAAGCTTTCTTT | CASSLIQPNTEAFF
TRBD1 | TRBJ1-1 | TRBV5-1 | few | TGCGCCAGCAGTGAGGGGGCATTGGCTTTCTTT | CASSEGALAFF
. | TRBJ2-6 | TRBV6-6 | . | TGTGCCAGCAGTCCAGGGTTCTCTGGGGCCAACGTCCTGACTTTC | CASSPGFSGANVLTF
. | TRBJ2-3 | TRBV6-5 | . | TGTGCCAGCAGTTACTCTACAGGGAGTACAGATACGCAGTATTTT | CASSYSTGSTDTQYF
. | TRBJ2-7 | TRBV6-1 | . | TGTGCCAGCAGAAGGGTCCCGGCCTACGAGCAGTACTTC | CASRRVPAYEQYF
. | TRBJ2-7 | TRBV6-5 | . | TGTGCCAGCAGTTACGGTGGCAGGGGGTACTTC | CASSYGGRGYF
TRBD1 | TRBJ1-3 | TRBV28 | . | TGTGCCAGCAGTTTGGGACAGACCTCTGGAAACACCATATATTTT | CASSLGQTSGNTIYF
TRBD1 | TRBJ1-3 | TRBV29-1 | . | TGCAGCGTTGGGGACAGGGGGCACATGGGTTTT | CSVGDRGHMGF
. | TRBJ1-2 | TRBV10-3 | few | TGTGCCACAAGGAAGACCTTCTATGGCTACACCTTC | CATRKTFYGYTF
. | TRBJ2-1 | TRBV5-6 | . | TGTGCCAGCAGCTTCACCCACAATGAGCAGTTCTTC | CASSFTHNEQFF
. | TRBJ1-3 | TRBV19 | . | TGTGCCAGTAGTTTACCTGGAAACACCATATATTTT | CASSLPGNTIYF